This T cell receptor (beta chain) was observed in a study of T cells after yellow fever vaccination. Overall study context: Fractions of limited cellularity were prepared by means of SMART-Seq v4 Ultra Low Input. Regarding the study as a whole: Reappearing after the booster were most of the clones from primary vaccination (96% CD4, 70% to 90% CD8). The secondary response showed a weaker magnitude and a faster peak, day 5 versus 15.

This clonotype has only a few counts. Its cognate antigen is unknown. MiXCR was run by TCRdb on the 5' RACE reads, yielding one entry per CDR3 protein. The sample consists of 170,000 or so distinct CDR3 sequences, about a tenth of them appearing once. This TCR was recovered from a man aged 18 to 30 who received the YFV17D yellow fever vaccine. Sequences were derived from CD8+ T cells sorted from PBMCs, sampled 45 days after the yellow fever booster vaccination.

In nucleotides, the CDR3 is TGTGCCAGCAGCGAACTAGCGGGGGAGTCAGATACGCAGTATTTT. This sequence encodes CASSELAGESDTQYF. The rearrangement links TRBV9 to TRBJ2-3, with 11 bases matching TRBD2. With 3 bases clipped from V and 4 bases from J, the junction kept 4 bases outside the gene matches. The germline gives CDR1 SGDLS, CDR2 YYNGEE. This CDR3 contains 15 residues.